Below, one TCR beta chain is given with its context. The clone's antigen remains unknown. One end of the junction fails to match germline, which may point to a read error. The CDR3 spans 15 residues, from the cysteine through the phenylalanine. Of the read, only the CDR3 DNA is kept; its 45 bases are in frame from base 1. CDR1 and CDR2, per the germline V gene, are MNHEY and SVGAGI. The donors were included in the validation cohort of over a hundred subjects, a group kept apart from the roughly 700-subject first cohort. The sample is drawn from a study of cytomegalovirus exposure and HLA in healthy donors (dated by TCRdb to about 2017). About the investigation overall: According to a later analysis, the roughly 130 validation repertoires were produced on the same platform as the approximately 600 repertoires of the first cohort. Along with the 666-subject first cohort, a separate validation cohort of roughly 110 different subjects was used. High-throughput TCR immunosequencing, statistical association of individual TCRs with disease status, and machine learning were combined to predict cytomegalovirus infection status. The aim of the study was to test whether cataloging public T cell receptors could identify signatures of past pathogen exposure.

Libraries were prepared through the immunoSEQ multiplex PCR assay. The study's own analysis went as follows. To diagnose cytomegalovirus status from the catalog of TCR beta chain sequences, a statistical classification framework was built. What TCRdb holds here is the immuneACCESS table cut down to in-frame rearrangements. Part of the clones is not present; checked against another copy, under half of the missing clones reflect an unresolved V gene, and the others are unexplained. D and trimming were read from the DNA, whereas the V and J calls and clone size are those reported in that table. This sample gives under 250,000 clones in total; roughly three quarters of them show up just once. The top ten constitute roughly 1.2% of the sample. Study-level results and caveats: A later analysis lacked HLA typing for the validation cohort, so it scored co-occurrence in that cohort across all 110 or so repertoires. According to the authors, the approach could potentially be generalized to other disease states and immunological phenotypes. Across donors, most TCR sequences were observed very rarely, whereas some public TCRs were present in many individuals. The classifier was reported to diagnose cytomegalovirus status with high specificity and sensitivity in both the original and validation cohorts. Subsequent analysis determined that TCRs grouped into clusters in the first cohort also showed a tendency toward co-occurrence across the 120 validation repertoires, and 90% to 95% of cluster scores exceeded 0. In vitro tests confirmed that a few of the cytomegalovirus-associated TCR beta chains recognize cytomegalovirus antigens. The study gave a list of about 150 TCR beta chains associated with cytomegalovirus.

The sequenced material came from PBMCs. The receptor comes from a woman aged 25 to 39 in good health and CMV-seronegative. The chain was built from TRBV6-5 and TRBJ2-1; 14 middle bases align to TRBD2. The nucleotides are TGTGCCAGCAGTCCGCCCGGGACTAGCGGGGGCCCCGGTGTCTTC. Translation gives CASSPPGTSGGPGVF.